The rows below give T cell receptor beta chains drawn from one sample of a study of shared clonotypes between healthy human individuals. TCRdb keeps only in-frame clones here, not all; method: immunoSEQ multiplex PCR. The data hold about 490,000 clones, with more than 75% observed a single time. Sequenced: PBMCs. The source is a woman aged 40 to 50 in good health. Some clones in this sample may be carry-over from other donors' samples. Both conserved end residues are part of each CDR3. Some rows mark clone size as missing; the rest say once, few, many or name a class of expanded clone.

v_gene: TRBV10-2; j_gene: TRBJ2-2; abundance: NA; CDR3aa: CASSELRAPSNTGELFF
v_gene: TRBV28; j_gene: TRBJ2-7; abundance: NA; CDR3aa: CASSPPGDSPRQYF
v_gene: TRBV28; j_gene: TRBJ2-2; abundance: NA; CDR3aa: CASSGLNTGELFF
v_gene: TRBV5-4; j_gene: TRBJ2-2; abundance: NA; CDR3aa: CASNDGRANTGELFF
v_gene: TRBV5-1; j_gene: TRBJ1-1; abundance: NA; CDR3aa: CASSLGHETEAFF
v_gene: TRBV18; j_gene: TRBJ1-5; abundance: NA; CDR3aa: CASDSLRSNQPQHF
v_gene: TRBV30; j_gene: TRBJ2-1; abundance: once; CDR3aa: CAWIRNGPNSGNEQFF
v_gene: TRBV5-4; j_gene: TRBJ2-1; abundance: NA; CDR3aa: CASSPGTSGRYEQFF
v_gene: TRBV19; j_gene: TRBJ1-5; abundance: NA; CDR3aa: CASSTHPGQGRQPQHF
v_gene: TRBV7-8; j_gene: TRBJ2-5; abundance: NA; CDR3aa: CATTSQETQYF
v_gene: TRBV27; j_gene: TRBJ2-5; abundance: NA; CDR3aa: CASSLRFGLSQETQYF
v_gene: TRBV6-4; j_gene: TRBJ2-3; abundance: NA; CDR3aa: CASSSTSRATDTQYF
v_gene: TRBV18; j_gene: TRBJ2-7; abundance: NA; CDR3aa: CASSEGLAGAYEQYF
v_gene: TRBV7-8; j_gene: TRBJ1-5; abundance: NA; CDR3aa: CASSLQGLNQPQHF
v_gene: TRBV6-6; j_gene: TRBJ1-1; abundance: NA; CDR3aa: CASSLTGGGGNTEAFF
v_gene: TRBV7-3; j_gene: TRBJ2-3; abundance: once; CDR3aa: CASSSGVRGAGGTDTQYF
v_gene: TRBV5-1; j_gene: TRBJ2-2; abundance: NA; CDR3aa: CASSQTSGRMLGELFF
v_gene: TRBV10-3; j_gene: TRBJ2-1; abundance: NA; CDR3aa: CAISQGIEQFF
v_gene: TRBV6-4; j_gene: TRBJ1-1; abundance: NA; CDR3aa: CASSAGTGSTEAFF
v_gene: TRBV7-9; j_gene: TRBJ1-3; abundance: NA; CDR3aa: CASSLDGGNTIYF
v_gene: TRBV18; j_gene: TRBJ2-2; abundance: NA; CDR3aa: CASSPRRDTNTGELFF
v_gene: TRBV18; j_gene: TRBJ1-5; abundance: NA; CDR3aa: CASSQGKDQPQHF
v_gene: TRBV5-1; j_gene: TRBJ2-2; abundance: NA; CDR3aa: CASSGQGSGTGELFF
v_gene: TRBV10-3; j_gene: TRBJ2-1; abundance: NA; CDR3aa: CAIESDHANEQFF
v_gene: TRBV28; j_gene: TRBJ1-2; abundance: once; CDR3aa: CASSSGTGPYGYTF
v_gene: TRBV28; j_gene: TRBJ1-2; abundance: NA; CDR3aa: CASSLNRLYGYTF
v_gene: TRBV5-4; j_gene: TRBJ1-1; abundance: NA; CDR3aa: CASSLRSEGDTEAFF
v_gene: TRBV7-2; j_gene: TRBJ1-2; abundance: NA; CDR3aa: CASSLMGQGIGGYTF
v_gene: TRBV10-3; j_gene: TRBJ2-1; abundance: NA; CDR3aa: CAIRAGLAEYNEQFF
v_gene: TRBV10-3; j_gene: TRBJ2-3; abundance: NA; CDR3aa: CAISDPNTTSSAQYF
v_gene: TRBV28; j_gene: TRBJ1-5; abundance: NA; CDR3aa: CASSRGGIYQPQHF
v_gene: TRBV4-1; j_gene: TRBJ2-1; abundance: NA; CDR3aa: CASSLVGASGRQGYNEQFF
v_gene: TRBV19; j_gene: TRBJ1-2; abundance: NA; CDR3aa: CASSLRRINYGYTF
v_gene: TRBV28; j_gene: TRBJ1-2; abundance: once; CDR3aa: CASSTGNILYGYTF
v_gene: TRBV5-4; j_gene: TRBJ1-1; abundance: NA; CDR3aa: CASSPNRGTEAFF
v_gene: TRBV2; j_gene: TRBJ1-2; abundance: many; CDR3aa: CASRRGTANYGYTF
v_gene: TRBV7-2; j_gene: TRBJ2-7; abundance: NA; CDR3aa: CASSLVSGTYEQYF
v_gene: TRBV6-6; j_gene: TRBJ1-4; abundance: once; CDR3aa: CASSRDRPATNEKLFF
v_gene: TRBV10-3; j_gene: NA; abundance: NA; CDR3aa: CAISERKAGSRSYEQYF
v_gene: TRBV4-1; j_gene: TRBJ2-1; abundance: NA; CDR3aa: CASSLGTRTSGYNEQFF
v_gene: TRBV27; j_gene: TRBJ1-1; abundance: few; CDR3aa: CASSLSPGLLNTEAFF
v_gene: TRBV5-1; j_gene: TRBJ2-6; abundance: NA; CDR3aa: CASSLVQGAGANVLTF
v_gene: TRBV5-1; j_gene: TRBJ2-3; abundance: many; CDR3aa: CASSLRQGAADTQYF
v_gene: TRBV4-3; j_gene: TRBJ1-1; abundance: once; CDR3aa: CASSQAVQGAWDTEAFF
v_gene: TRBV28; j_gene: TRBJ1-1; abundance: NA; CDR3aa: CAAGQGAVGNTEAFF
v_gene: TRBV19; j_gene: TRBJ2-3; abundance: once; CDR3aa: CASSIRVSANTDTQYF
v_gene: TRBV27; j_gene: TRBJ2-1; abundance: NA; CDR3aa: CASSLHQGHSLNEQFF
v_gene: TRBV19; j_gene: TRBJ2-2; abundance: many; CDR3aa: CASSNQVPTGELFF
v_gene: TRBV19; j_gene: TRBJ1-2; abundance: NA; CDR3aa: CATSRRGRDYGYTF
v_gene: TRBV19; j_gene: TRBJ1-2; abundance: NA; CDR3aa: CASSITADENGYTF
v_gene: TRBV7-3; j_gene: TRBJ2-1; abundance: NA; CDR3aa: CASSLSPSSYNEQFF
v_gene: TRBV7-9; j_gene: TRBJ2-3; abundance: NA; CDR3aa: CASRGLVGTDTQYF
v_gene: TRBV6-6; j_gene: TRBJ2-3; abundance: once; CDR3aa: CASRPPGGPDTQYF
v_gene: TRBV6-1; j_gene: TRBJ2-7; abundance: NA; CDR3aa: CASRGTGGSPYEQYF